This TCR beta chain is drawn from a study of CD8+CD57+ T cells in acquired aplastic anemia. Study information: Sorted CD4+ and CD8+ cells yielded about 2.9 ug of DNA on average. General study points: Patients showed no significant difference from controls in CD8+ Simpson's diversity. Patients and controls turned out to have some 30 CD8+ CDR3 sequences in common.

Genomic DNA, serving as template, underwent TCR beta VDJ and CDR3 profiling. TCRdb independently ran MiXCR on the reads; one entry per CDR3 protein. The profile covers hundreds of thousands of distinct CDR3 sequences, with around 68% appearing a single time and 3.5% to 4.5% taken by the ten largest. Points on this clonotype: No antigen is known for it.

The V end was cut by 5 bases, the J end by 10 bases, with 15 bases between. This CDR3 is 14 amino acids long. Per the germline V gene, CDR1 is SGHAT and CDR2 is FQDESV (reference sequence). Sequencing input: sorted CD4+, CD8+, or CD8+CD57+ T cells (not recorded which) from PBMCs. The V gene is TRBV11-1, the J gene TRBJ1-6; D may be TRBD1 (5 bases). The receptor's source is a human donor in good health, serving as a control. The CDR3 DNA sequence: TGTGCCAGCAGCGCGGGACCGCCTTGCTCACCCCTCCACTTT. Protein sequence: CASSAGPPCSPLHF.